The 6 T cell receptor beta chains in this list originate from one sample, sequenced in a study of CXCR3-negative and CXCR3-positive naive CD8 T cells. 5' RACE with UMI labels generated the TRB cDNA libraries. From its re-call of the 5' RACE reads, TCRdb lists each CDR3 protein once, without DNA. This sample contains some 56,000 distinct CDR3 sequences. The material sequenced was memory CD8+ T cells from blood. Receptor source: a human donor in good health. Some clones in this sample may be carry-over from other donors' samples.

The chain combines TRBV15 with TRBJ2-5; TCRdb gives TRBD2 as the D gene, but with no DNA this cannot be confirmed. The CDR3 has 16 residues. CDR1 is LNHNV and CDR2 is YYDKDF in the germline V gene (reference sequence). This chain's CDR3 is CATSREAGGIQETQYF.

The V and J genes are TRBV7-3 and TRBJ2-2. Per the germline V gene, CDR1 is SGHTA and CDR2 is FQGTGA. This CDR3 spans 14 amino acids. Here the CDR3 reads CASSLTGYTGELFF.

This chain links TRBV4-3 with TRBJ2-7; the TRBD1 assignment by TCRdb is unverifiable without DNA. CDR1 is LGHNA and CDR2 is YSLEER in the germline V gene. The CDR3 has 15 amino acids. The chain's CDR3 is CASSQDQGRRYEQYF.

The chain carries TRBV4-1 and TRBJ1-1; TCRdb's assignment of TRBD1 cannot be checked, as there is no DNA. The CDR3 loop spans 13 amino acids. Germline V CDR1 and CDR2: MGHRA, YSYEKL. CDR3 sequence: CASSQDGASEAFF.

Considering frequency, this clonotype is medium-sized. The chain recombines TRBV29-1 with TRBJ2-2; TCRdb selects TRBD1, and the lack of DNA leaves this call unchecked. Germline lookup yields CDR1 SQVTM and CDR2 ANQGSEA. The CDR3 runs to 15 residues. The CDR3: CSVVLRAAGAGELFF.

This chain links TRBV5-1 with TRBJ2-7; TCRdb names TRBD2, which stays unverified in the absence of DNA. The germline CDR1 and CDR2 sequences are SGHRS and YFSETQ. This CDR3 has 13 residues. The chain's CDR3 is CASSGGTTYEQYF.